The T cell receptor beta chain described here comes from a study of CD8 T cells in ankylosing spondylitis. This CDR3 region has 14 residues. Germline loops: CDR1 MNHEY, CDR2 SMNVEV (reference sequence). V gave up 5 bases and J gave up 0 bases; unmatched junction bases: 4. TCRdb re-called the 5' RACE reads with MiXCR, one entry per CDR3 protein. This sample carries some 270,000 distinct CDR3 sequences, roughly a third of them seen once, and the ten largest clones take about 4.2%. This clonotype came up a few times. The V and J genes are TRBV27 and TRBJ2-7; 7 bases map to TRBD2. Sequenced: blood, either unsorted or a sorted T cell fraction (not recorded which). The clonotype was recovered from a male donor with ankylosing spondylitis or in good health (not recorded which). CDR3 in amino acids: CASSTLAASYEQYF. The CDR3 DNA follows: TGTGCCAGCAGTACCCTAGCGGCCTCCTACGAGCAGTACTTC.